The sequence of this TCR beta chain was determined in a study of long-term antiretroviral therapy in people with HIV. The CDR3 is 16 amino acids. Germline V lookup: CDR1 SEHNR, CDR2 FQNEAQ (reference sequence). Between the trimmed V and J ends, which lost 5 bases and 6 bases, there was a span of 19 bases. Version v3.0 of the immunoSEQ assay was performed at survey level. TCRdb's table, derived via immunoSEQ multiplex PCR, lists solely in-frame clones and lacks some. In the table there are 23,000 or so clones, 83% of which are singletons. V and J are TRBV7-9 and TRBJ2-2, with D maybe TRBD2 (5 bases). The material was unsorted PBMCs, obtained 0.4 years after starting antiretroviral therapy. This TCR was sampled from a middle-aged man with HIV. CDR3 in DNA: TGTGCCAGCAGCCGCGTCCTGAGCGGTTACGCCGGGGAGCTGTTTTTT. As protein: CASSRVLSGYAGELFF.